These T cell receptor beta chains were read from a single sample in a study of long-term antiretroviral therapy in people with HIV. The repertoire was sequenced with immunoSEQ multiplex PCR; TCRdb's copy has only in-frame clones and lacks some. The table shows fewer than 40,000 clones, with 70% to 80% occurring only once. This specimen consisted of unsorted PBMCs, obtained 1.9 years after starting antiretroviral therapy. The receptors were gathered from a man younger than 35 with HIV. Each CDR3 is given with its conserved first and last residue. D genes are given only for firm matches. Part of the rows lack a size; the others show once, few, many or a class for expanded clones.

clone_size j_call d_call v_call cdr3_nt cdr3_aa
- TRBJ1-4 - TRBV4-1 TGCGCCAGCAGCCAAGCTTCAATACAGGGAGGAGGGGAAAAACTGTTTTTT CASSQASIQGGGEKLFF
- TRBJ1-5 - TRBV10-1 TGCGCCAGCAGTAATAGCAATCAGCCCCAGCATTTT CASSNSNQPQHF
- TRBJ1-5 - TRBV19 TGTGCCAGTAGTATAGTCCCGTATAGCAATCAGCCCCAGCATTTT CASSIVPYSNQPQHF
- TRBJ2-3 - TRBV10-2 TGCGCCAGCAGGGGTGGAACAGATACGCAGTATTTT CASRGGTDTQYF
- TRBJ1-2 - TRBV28 TGTGCCAGCAGTTTAACCGTCTATGGCTACACCTTC CASSLTVYGYTF
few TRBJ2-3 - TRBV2 TGTGCCAGCGTCCGGGGTGGCACAGATACGCAGTATTTT CASVRGGTDTQYF
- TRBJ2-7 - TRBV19 TGTGCCAGTAGCACAGATAGGGGGGCCTCCTACGAGCAGTACTTC CASSTDRGASYEQYF
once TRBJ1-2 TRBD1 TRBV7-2 TGTGCCAGCAGCTTCGACAGGGTACATGGCTACACCTTC CASSFDRVHGYTF
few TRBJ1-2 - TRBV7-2 TGTGCCAGCAGCTTCGCGACAGGTGGCTATGGCTACACCTTC CASSFATGGYGYTF
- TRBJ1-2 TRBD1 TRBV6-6 TGTGCCAGCAGCCCGGGACAGCGTAACTATGGCTACACCTTC CASSPGQRNYGYTF
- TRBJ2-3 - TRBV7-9 TGTGCCAGCAGCTTCCTACAGGGTTGGACAGATACGCAGTATTTT CASSFLQGWTDTQYF
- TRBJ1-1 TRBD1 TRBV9 TGTGCCAGCAGCGTAGCCGGGACAGGGTACACTGAAGCTTTCTTT CASSVAGTGYTEAFF
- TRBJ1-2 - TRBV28 TGTGCCAGCAGTCCACAGCTACAAGCCGGTGGCTACACCTTC CASSPQLQAGGYTF
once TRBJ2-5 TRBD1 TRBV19 TGTGCCAGTAGGTACCGGGACAGGGGGCAAGAGACCCAGTACTTC CASRYRDRGQETQYF
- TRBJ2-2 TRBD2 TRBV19 TGTGCCAGTAGTATGCCTCAATCTAGCGGGGCGCAAACCGGGGAGCTGTTTTTT CASSMPQSSGAQTGELFF
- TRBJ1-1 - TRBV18 TGTGCCAGCTCACCCGGAGTGGCTCCCACTGAAGCTTTCTTT CASSPGVAPTEAFF
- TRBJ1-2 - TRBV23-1 TGCGCCAGCAGTCAAAACCTTCCCGCCAGGGGAGGGTATGGCTACACCTTC CASSQNLPARGGYGYTF
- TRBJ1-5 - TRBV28 TGTGCCAGCAGATTGGGTGGCAATCAGCCCCAGCATTTT CASRLGGNQPQHF
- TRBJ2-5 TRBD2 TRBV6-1 TGTGCCAGCAGTGATCTAGCGGGGGGGCAAGAGACCCAGTACTTC CASSDLAGGQETQYF
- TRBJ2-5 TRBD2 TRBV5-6 TGTGCCAGCAGCTTAGGCGGGCGGGGGGGCCGAGAGACCCAGTACTTC CASSLGGRGGRETQYF
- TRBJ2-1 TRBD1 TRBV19 TGTGCCAGTAGTATTAGGGACAGCGACTTTAATGAGCAGTTCTTC CASSIRDSDFNEQFF
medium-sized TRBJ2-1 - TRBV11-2 TGTGCCAGCAGCTTTACCAGGGCGAATGAGCAGTTCTTC CASSFTRANEQFF
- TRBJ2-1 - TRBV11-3 TGTGCCAGCAGCCTACTTAGCGGATCCTACAATGAGCAGTTCTTC CASSLLSGSYNEQFF
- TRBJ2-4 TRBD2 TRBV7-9 TGTGCCAGCAGTAGCGGGGTTGTCAAAAACATTCAGTACTTC CASSSGVVKNIQYF
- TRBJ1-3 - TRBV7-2 TGTGCCAGCAGCTACCTACACAGCTCTGGAAACACCATATATTTT CASSYLHSSGNTIYF
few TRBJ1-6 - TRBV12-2 TGTGCAAGTCGCCTGGGACAACGGCTCCCCCTCCACTTT CASRLGQRLPLHF
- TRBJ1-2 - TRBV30 TGTGCCTGGAGTCAGGGGTTTGGTGGCTACACCTTC CAWSQGFGGYTF
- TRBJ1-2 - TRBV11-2 TGTGCCAGCAGCGAAGCGGTCGGGAACTATGGCTACACCTTC CASSEAVGNYGYTF
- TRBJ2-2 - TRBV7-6 TGTGCCAGCAGCCCGGGACAATCGAACACCGGGGAGCTGTTTTTT CASSPGQSNTGELFF
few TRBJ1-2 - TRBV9 TGTGCCAGCAGCCCTCCCGGGAGATTATACTATGGCTACACCTTC CASSPPGRLYYGYTF
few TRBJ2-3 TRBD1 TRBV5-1 TGCGCCAGCAGAGGCGGGACAGGTGGCAGCGGGGATACGCAGTATTTT CASRGGTGGSGDTQYF
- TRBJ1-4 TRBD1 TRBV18 TGTGCCAGCTCAATACAGGGGCCGGATGAAAAACTGTTTTTT CASSIQGPDEKLFF
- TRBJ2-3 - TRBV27 TGTGCCAGCAGTTTGTACAGGGACTTGGCAGATACGCAGTATTTT CASSLYRDLADTQYF
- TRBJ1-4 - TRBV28 TGTGCCAGCAGCCCCGACAGGCTTAATGAAAAACTGTTTTTT CASSPDRLNEKLFF
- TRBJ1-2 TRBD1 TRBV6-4 TGTGCCAGCAGCAGGACAGGGGGCATGGGTGGCTACACCTTC CASSRTGGMGGYTF
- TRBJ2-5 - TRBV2 TGTGCCAGCAGCACAGGTGGGGAGACCCAGTACTTC CASSTGGETQYF
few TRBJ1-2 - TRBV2 TGTGCCAGCCGCCTAACGGGGACCGCGATGGGCTACACCTTC CASRLTGTAMGYTF
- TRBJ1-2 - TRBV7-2 TGTGCCAGCAGCTTAGTCGTACGGGCCTATGGCTACACCTTC CASSLVVRAYGYTF
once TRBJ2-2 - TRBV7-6 TGTGCCAGCAGCCCCGGGACGGGCACCGGGGAGCTGTTTTTT CASSPGTGTGELFF
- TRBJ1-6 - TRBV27 TGTGCCAGCAGTTTAGGGGGGTCTTCACCCCTCCACTTT CASSLGGSSPLHF
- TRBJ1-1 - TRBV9 TGTGCCAGCAGCGTAGCGGGACAGAACACTGAAGCTTTCTTT CASSVAGQNTEAFF
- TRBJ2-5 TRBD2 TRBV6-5 TGTGCCAGCAGTAGGACTAGCGGGGGGATGGCCCAGTACTTC CASSRTSGGMAQYF
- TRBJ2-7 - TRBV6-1 TGTGCCAGCAATAGGCACGGGGACTCCTACGAGCAGTACTTC CASNRHGDSYEQYF
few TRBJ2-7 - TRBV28 TGTGCCAGCAGTTTGGCGGGGCACTCCTACGAGCAGTACTTC CASSLAGHSYEQYF
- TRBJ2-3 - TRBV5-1 TGCGCCAGCAGCTTGGCCCCAGGGGGGGCAGATACGCAGTATTTT CASSLAPGGADTQYF
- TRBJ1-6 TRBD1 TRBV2 TGTGCCACCGGACAGGGGGCTTCACCCCTCCACTTT CATGQGASPLHF
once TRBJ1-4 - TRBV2 TGTGCCAGCAGTGACGAGGGAAACGAAAAACTGTTTTTT CASSDEGNEKLFF
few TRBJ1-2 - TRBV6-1 TGTGCCAGCACCGCGGGCAACTATGGCTACACCTTC CASTAGNYGYTF
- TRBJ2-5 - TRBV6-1 TGTGCCACCGACCACAGGGCCTGGGAGACCCAGTACTTC CATDHRAWETQYF
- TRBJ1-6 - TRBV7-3 TGTGCCAGCAGTACAACGGGGAATTCACCCCTCCACTTT CASSTTGNSPLHF
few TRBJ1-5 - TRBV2 TGTGCCAGCAGTGGCAGCAATCAGCCCCAGCATTTT CASSGSNQPQHF
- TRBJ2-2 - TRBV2 TGTGCCAGCAGGATGGGGTTAGGCGGCGGGGAGCTGTTTTTT CASRMGLGGGELFF